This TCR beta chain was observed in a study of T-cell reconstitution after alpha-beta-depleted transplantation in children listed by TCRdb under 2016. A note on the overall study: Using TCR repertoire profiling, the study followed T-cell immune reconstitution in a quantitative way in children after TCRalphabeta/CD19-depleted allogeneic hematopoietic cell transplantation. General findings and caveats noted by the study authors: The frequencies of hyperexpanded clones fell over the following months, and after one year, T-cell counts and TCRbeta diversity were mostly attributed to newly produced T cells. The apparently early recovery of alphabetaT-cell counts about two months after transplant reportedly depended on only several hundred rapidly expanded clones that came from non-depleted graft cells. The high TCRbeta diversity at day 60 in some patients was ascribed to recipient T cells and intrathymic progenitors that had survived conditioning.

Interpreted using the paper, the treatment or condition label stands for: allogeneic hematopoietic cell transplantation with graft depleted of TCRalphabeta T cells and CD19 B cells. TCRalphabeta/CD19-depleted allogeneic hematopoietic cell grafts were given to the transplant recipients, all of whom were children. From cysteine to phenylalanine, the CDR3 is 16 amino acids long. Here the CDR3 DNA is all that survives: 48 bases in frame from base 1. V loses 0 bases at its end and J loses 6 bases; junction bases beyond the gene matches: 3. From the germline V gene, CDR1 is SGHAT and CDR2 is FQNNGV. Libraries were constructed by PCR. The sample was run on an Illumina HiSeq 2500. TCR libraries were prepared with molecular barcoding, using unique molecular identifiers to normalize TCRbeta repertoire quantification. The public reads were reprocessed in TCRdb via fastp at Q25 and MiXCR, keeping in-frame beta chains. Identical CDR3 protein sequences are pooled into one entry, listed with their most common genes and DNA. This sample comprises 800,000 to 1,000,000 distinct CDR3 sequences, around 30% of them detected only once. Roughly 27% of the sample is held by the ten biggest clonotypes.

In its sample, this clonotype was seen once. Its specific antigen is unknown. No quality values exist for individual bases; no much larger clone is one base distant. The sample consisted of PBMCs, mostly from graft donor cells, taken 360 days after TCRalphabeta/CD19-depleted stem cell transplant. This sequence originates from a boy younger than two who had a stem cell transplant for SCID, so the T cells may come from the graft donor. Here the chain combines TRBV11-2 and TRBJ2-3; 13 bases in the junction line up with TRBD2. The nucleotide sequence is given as TGTGCCAGCAGCTTAGAACTAGCGGGGGGGCGGGATACGCAGTATTTT. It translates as CASSLELAGGRDTQYF.